This TCR beta chain was sequenced for a study of PD-1 blockade in classical Hodgkin lymphoma. In the case of this clone: Its specificity is not known.

The CDR3 runs to 13 residues. Trimming removed 8 bases at V and 2 bases at J, with 11 bases between. Germline V lookup: CDR1 SNHLY, CDR2 FYNNEI. TCRdb's table, derived via immunoSEQ multiplex PCR, lists solely in-frame clones and lacks some. Here the sample spans about 12,000 clones, roughly three quarters being singletons. Relapse after autologous stem cell transplantation occurred in every patient, and brentuximab vedotin exposure varied. Purification of CD4+ T cells from thawed PBMCs was achieved by magnetic negative selection. Notes on the study in general: Repertoire differences have undefined causes, possibly disease activity or prior therapy. Complete responders possessed baseline diversity comparable to newly diagnosed patients.

The clonotype was recovered from a human donor with classical Hodgkin lymphoma. Here the sequenced sample was CD4+ T cells from blood, taken at baseline. The genes are TRBV2 and TRBJ2-3; D is perhaps TRBD2 (5 bases). DNA for the CDR3: TGTGCCAGCCTCCGGGGTTCCACAGATACGCAGTATTTT. Residues: CASLRGSTDTQYF.